A selection of T cell receptor beta chains follows, all from one sample in a study of regulatory T cells in long-lasting Graves disease. TCRdb independently ran MiXCR on the multiplex PCR reads; one entry per CDR3 protein. The sample holds approximately 490,000 distinct CDR3 sequences, 16% seen once. These data also featured in a second study, about T cells in Graves' hyperthyroidism and ophthalmopathy.

The sequences come from peripheral blood mononuclear cells (PBMCs), collected at new diagnosis, from a patient treated with antithyroid drugs. These TCRs come from a man aged 40-55 years with Graves disease. CDR3s include the opening cysteine and the closing phenylalanine or tryptophan. Fields, in order: CDR3 DNA, CDR3 protein, clone size, D gene, V gene, J gene. A D gene is named only where the DNA matches it firmly. Rows give clone size only sometimes, using once, few, many, or a class for an expanded clone.

CDR3nt: TGCGCCAGCAAGAGAGAGGACAGCTCCTACAATGAGCAGTTCTTC
CDR3aa: CASKREDSSYNEQFF
abundance: few
d_gene: -
v_gene: TRBV5-1
j_gene: TRBJ2-1

CDR3nt: TGTGCCAGCAGCCGGGGGACTTCTAACACCGGGGAGCTGTTTTTT
CDR3aa: CASSRGTSNTGELFF
abundance: -
d_gene: -
v_gene: TRBV7-8
j_gene: TRBJ2-2

CDR3nt: TGTGCCAGCAGCTTATCGGAGAACTATGGCTACACCTTC
CDR3aa: CASSLSENYGYTF
abundance: many
d_gene: -
v_gene: TRBV11-1
j_gene: TRBJ1-2

CDR3nt: TGCGCCAGCAGCTTGGTGGGCAGGGACTACGCTGGGGCCAACGTCCTGACTTTC
CDR3aa: CASSLVGRDYAGANVLTF
abundance: few
d_gene: TRBD2
v_gene: TRBV5-1
j_gene: TRBJ2-6

CDR3nt: TGTGCCAGCTCACGAAACGGACAGGCTACCAATGAGCAGTTCTTC
CDR3aa: CASSRNGQATNEQFF
abundance: many
d_gene: TRBD1
v_gene: TRBV18
j_gene: TRBJ2-1

CDR3nt: TGTGCCAGCAGCAGAGGAGGGCAGGGGGCGGGGGAGCAGTACTTC
CDR3aa: CASSRGGQGAGEQYF
abundance: -
d_gene: TRBD1
v_gene: TRBV7-9
j_gene: TRBJ2-7

CDR3nt: TGTGCCAGCAGCCCTACTAGACATGAGCAGTACTTC
CDR3aa: CASSPTRHEQYF
abundance: -
d_gene: -
v_gene: TRBV7-9
j_gene: TRBJ2-5

CDR3nt: TGTGCCAGCAGATGGACAGGGGGCACAGATACGCAGTATTTT
CDR3aa: CASRWTGGTDTQYF
abundance: many
d_gene: TRBD1
v_gene: TRBV11-2
j_gene: TRBJ2-3

CDR3nt: TGTGCTAGTGGTTTGGTAAGGGGGGGCACAGATACGCAGTATTTT
CDR3aa: CASGLVRGGTDTQYF
abundance: many
d_gene: -
v_gene: TRBV12-5
j_gene: TRBJ2-3

CDR3nt: TGTGCCTGGAAGGGCGGCAGTGGCCTTTCTAACAATGAAAAACTGTTTTTT
CDR3aa: CAWKGGSGLSNNEKLFF
abundance: many
d_gene: -
v_gene: TRBV30
j_gene: TRBJ1-4

CDR3nt: TGTGCCAGCAGTTCAACAGCAAGTGGCTACACCTTC
CDR3aa: CASSSTASGYTF
abundance: many
d_gene: -
v_gene: TRBV12-3/TRBV12-4
j_gene: TRBJ1-2

CDR3nt: TGCGCCAGCAGCTTGACGGGAGGGCCTTACGATACGCAGTATTTT
CDR3aa: CASSLTGGPYDTQYF
abundance: -
d_gene: TRBD2
v_gene: TRBV5-1
j_gene: TRBJ2-3

CDR3nt: TGTGCCAGCAGTCTGCTAAAGAGCTCCTACAATGAGCAGTTCTTC
CDR3aa: CASSLLKSSYNEQFF
abundance: many
d_gene: -
v_gene: TRBV2
j_gene: TRBJ2-1

CDR3nt: TGTGCCAGCAGCCAAGTCCACCAAATGGGGGAGCAGTACTTC
CDR3aa: CASSQVHQMGEQYF
abundance: many
d_gene: -
v_gene: TRBV3-1
j_gene: TRBJ2-7

CDR3nt: TGCAGCGTGGCGACAGGGGGCGGTCGGGGCTACACCTTC
CDR3aa: CSVATGGGRGYTF
abundance: -
d_gene: TRBD1
v_gene: TRBV29-1
j_gene: TRBJ1-2

CDR3nt: TGTGCCAGCAGTTCTCCGGCCTCCGTAAGGTATTTT
CDR3aa: CASSSPASVRYF
abundance: -
d_gene: -
v_gene: TRBV28
j_gene: TRBJ2-3

CDR3nt: TGTGCCAACCCGGGACAGGTGGGAGATACGCAGTATTTT
CDR3aa: CANPGQVGDTQYF
abundance: many
d_gene: TRBD1
v_gene: TRBV28
j_gene: TRBJ2-3

CDR3nt: TGCGCCAGCAGCCTCCAATACGGGTCCGGGGAGCTGTTTTTT
CDR3aa: CASSLQYGSGELFF
abundance: few
d_gene: -
v_gene: TRBV4-1
j_gene: TRBJ2-2

CDR3nt: TGTGCCAGCAGAGGTACTAGCGGCTCGCAAGAGACCCAGTACTTC
CDR3aa: CASRGTSGSQETQYF
abundance: many
d_gene: TRBD2
v_gene: TRBV2
j_gene: TRBJ2-5

CDR3nt: TGTGCCAGCAGTGAAGACAGGGGGCTGAATCAGCCCCAGCATTTT
CDR3aa: CASSEDRGLNQPQHF
abundance: -
d_gene: TRBD1
v_gene: TRBV2
j_gene: TRBJ1-5

CDR3nt: TGTGCCAGCAGTTACAGGAAGGGTAGCTCCTACGAGCAGTACTTC
CDR3aa: CASSYRKGSSYEQYF
abundance: many
d_gene: -
v_gene: TRBV6-5
j_gene: TRBJ2-7

CDR3nt: TGTGCCACCAGTGACAACACAGGGAACACTGAAGCTTTCTTT
CDR3aa: CATSDNTGNTEAFF
abundance: few
d_gene: -
v_gene: TRBV24-1
j_gene: TRBJ1-1

CDR3nt: TGTGCCAGCAGGGCAGACGGGTACACTGAAGCTTTCTTT
CDR3aa: CASRADGYTEAFF
abundance: many
d_gene: -
v_gene: TRBV28
j_gene: TRBJ1-1

CDR3nt: TGTGCCTGGAGCCGTTCGCGCGTTCCAATCTCCTACGAGCAGTACTTC
CDR3aa: CAWSRSRVPISYEQYF
abundance: many
d_gene: -
v_gene: TRBV30
j_gene: TRBJ2-7

CDR3nt: TGCAGTGCTAGAGATTTACAAGCGGGAACGGCAGATACGCAGTATTTT
CDR3aa: CSARDLQAGTADTQYF
abundance: many
d_gene: TRBD2
v_gene: TRBV20-1
j_gene: TRBJ2-3

CDR3nt: TGTGCCAGCAGTCAGATCAGGGGGGGATACGAGCAGTACTTC
CDR3aa: CASSQIRGGYEQYF
abundance: many
d_gene: -
v_gene: TRBV28
j_gene: TRBJ2-7

CDR3nt: TGCAGTGCTAGATGGGCAGTTGAATATGGCTACACCTTC
CDR3aa: CSARWAVEYGYTF
abundance: -
d_gene: -
v_gene: TRBV20-1
j_gene: TRBJ1-2

CDR3nt: TGCGCCAGCAGCCAGAAGGGAGGCAGCGCAGATACGCAGTATTTT
CDR3aa: CASSQKGGSADTQYF
abundance: -
d_gene: -
v_gene: TRBV4-1
j_gene: TRBJ2-3

CDR3nt: TGTGCCAGCAGAGCCGGGACACGAAATCAGCCCCAGCATTTT
CDR3aa: CASRAGTRNQPQHF
abundance: many
d_gene: -
v_gene: TRBV12-3/TRBV12-4
j_gene: TRBJ1-5

CDR3nt: TGTGCCACCAGCAGCCCCCAGTGGGATCAGCCCCAGCATTTT
CDR3aa: CATSSPQWDQPQHF
abundance: many
d_gene: -
v_gene: TRBV15
j_gene: TRBJ1-5

CDR3nt: TGTGCCAGCAGCTCCCCGCCAAGGGGCTCACCCCTCCACTTT
CDR3aa: CASSSPPRGSPLHF
abundance: few
d_gene: -
v_gene: TRBV11-2
j_gene: TRBJ1-6

CDR3nt: TGTGCCAGCTCCCAGAATCCAAACACTGAAGCTTTCTTT
CDR3aa: CASSQNPNTEAFF
abundance: -
d_gene: -
v_gene: TRBV18
j_gene: TRBJ1-1

CDR3nt: TGTGCCAGCAGTGTAACGCCTGGCTCTGGAAACACCATATATTTT
CDR3aa: CASSVTPGSGNTIYF
abundance: -
d_gene: -
v_gene: TRBV25-1
j_gene: TRBJ1-3

CDR3nt: TGTGCCAGCAGCTTAGGTTCGGGCACAGATACGCAGTATTTT
CDR3aa: CASSLGSGTDTQYF
abundance: many
d_gene: -
v_gene: TRBV7-3
j_gene: TRBJ2-3

CDR3nt: TGTACCAGTAGTATAGGGCTCGGGACAAAGGCGAACACCGGGGAGCTGTTTTTT
CDR3aa: CTSSIGLGTKANTGELFF
abundance: few
d_gene: -
v_gene: TRBV19
j_gene: TRBJ2-2

CDR3nt: TGTGCCAGCAGTGAATACAACTTCAATGAGCAGTTCTTC
CDR3aa: CASSEYNFNEQFF
abundance: many
d_gene: -
v_gene: TRBV2
j_gene: TRBJ2-1

CDR3nt: TGTGCCACCAGTGACCCCCCCCGGGGGACCCAGTACTTC
CDR3aa: CATSDPPRGTQYF
abundance: -
d_gene: -
v_gene: TRBV24-1
j_gene: TRBJ2-5

CDR3nt: TGCAGTGCAGCGGGGCCGATTAACTATGGCTACACCTTC
CDR3aa: CSAAGPINYGYTF
abundance: few
d_gene: -
v_gene: TRBV20-1
j_gene: TRBJ1-2

CDR3nt: TGTGCCACCAGTGAATGGACTAGCGGGAGGGCCAATGAGCAGTTCTTC
CDR3aa: CATSEWTSGRANEQFF
abundance: many
d_gene: TRBD2
v_gene: TRBV24-1
j_gene: TRBJ2-1

CDR3nt: TGTGCCAGCAGTCCTCTTGTGGGAGGAGAGACCCAGTACTTC
CDR3aa: CASSPLVGGETQYF
abundance: -
d_gene: -
v_gene: TRBV2
j_gene: TRBJ2-5

CDR3nt: TGTGCCAGCTCACCCAGGTGGAATTCACCCCTCCACTTT
CDR3aa: CASSPRWNSPLHF
abundance: many
d_gene: -
v_gene: TRBV18
j_gene: TRBJ1-6